These 4 T cell receptor beta chains were all obtained from the same sample, sequenced in a study of shared clonotypes between healthy human individuals (TCRdb year 2020). The library was obtained by the immunoSEQ multiplex PCR assay. Drawn from immuneACCESS, this table holds only the in-frame rearrangements with V and J called that TCRdb kept. Clones are partly lost; checked studies trace under half to an unresolved V gene and leave the rest unexplained. This sample lists 2,500,000 or so clones; roughly 93% were detected once. Clones ranked in the top ten supply 0.36% of the sample. Sequencing was performed on naive CD4+ T cells from PBMCs. Explained via the paper, the cell subset or site label denotes: CD45RA+ positively selected. These receptors were obtained from a young man in good health. Some clones in this sample may be carry-over from other donors' samples.

The chain uses TRBV4-2 and TRBJ2-2; 7 nucleotides line up with TRBD2. This CDR3 comprises 16 residues. J gave up 4 bases and V 1 base, and 6 bases lay outside the gene matches. In germline, CDR1 is LGHNA, CDR2 YNFKEQ. The CDR3 reads CASSQGTRSGTGELFF. In nucleotides, the CDR3 is TGTGCCAGCAGCCAAGGGACTAGGTCGGGCACCGGGGAGCTGTTTTTT.

The chain is built from TRBV4-3 and TRBJ2-1, with TRBD2 matching 7 bases. The J segment lost 4 bases and the V segment lost 2 bases, leaving 8 bases of the junction unmatched. The CDR3 sequence is 16 residues long. Looked up from germline, CDR1 is LGHNA and CDR2 is YSLEER. This CDR3 is CASSQRGTAGYNEQFF. The CDR3 coding sequence is TGCGCCAGCAGCCAAAGGGGTACAGCGGGGTACAATGAGCAGTTCTTC.

V is TRBV2 and J is TRBJ1-5; no firm D call. CDR1 SNHLY and CDR2 FYNNEI come from the germline V gene. Trimming pared 4 bases from V and 0 bases from J, leaving 10 bases between. CDR3 length: 15 residues. CDR3 sequence reads: CASSARQVSNQPQHF. The CDR3 region has the DNA TGTGCCAGCAGTGCTAGACAAGTTAGCAATCAGCCCCAGCATTTT.

The V and J genes are TRBV4-3 and TRBJ1-2; perhaps TRBD1 as D (6 bases). CDR1 and CDR2 (germline): LGHNA, YSLEER. CDR3 size: 13 residues. The V end lost 1 base, the J end lost 4 bases, and 7 bases lay between the germline ends. This CDR3 reads CASSQVRGYGYTF. The CDR3 DNA sequence: TGCGCCAGCAGCCAAGTCAGGGGCTATGGCTACACCTTC.